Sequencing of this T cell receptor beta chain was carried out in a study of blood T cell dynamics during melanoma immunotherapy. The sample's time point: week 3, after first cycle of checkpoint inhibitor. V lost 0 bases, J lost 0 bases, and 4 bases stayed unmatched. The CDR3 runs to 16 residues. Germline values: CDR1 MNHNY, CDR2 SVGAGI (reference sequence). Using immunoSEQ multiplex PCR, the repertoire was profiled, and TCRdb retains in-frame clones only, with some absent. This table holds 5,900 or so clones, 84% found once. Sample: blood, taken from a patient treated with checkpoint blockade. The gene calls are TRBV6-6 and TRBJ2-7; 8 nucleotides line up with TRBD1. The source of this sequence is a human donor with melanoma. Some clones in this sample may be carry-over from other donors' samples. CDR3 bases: TGTGCCAGCAGTTACTCGAGGACAGGGAGCTCCTACGAGCAGTACTTC. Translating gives CASSYSRTGSSYEQYF.